This T cell receptor beta chain came from a study of spatial heterogeneity in lung cancer. Study-level information: Detection consistently yielded more beta chains than alpha chains. The average appearance count of each unique TCR and UMI combination in raw reads was more than ten.

This clonotype was found many times. Stated time point: sample taken at primary tumor resection. Unsorted whole RNA samples from tumor, nontumor lung or frozen PBMC were sequenced. Donors were roughly 72 untreated early-stage non-small cell lung cancer patients. TCRdb used MiXCR to reprocess the 5' RACE reads, holding one entry per CDR3 protein. The sample contains fewer than 13,000 distinct CDR3 sequences, approximately 8.6% of which appear only once. The receptor was isolated from a male donor with early-stage non-small cell lung cancer. This material consisted of PBMCs, taken at surgery.

The CDR3 DNA is TGTGCCAGCGGGGAGTCCTACAATGAGCAGTTCTTC. As protein: CASGESYNEQFF. The rearrangement joins TRBV19 to TRBJ2-1; maybe TRBD2 (5 bases). CDR3 length: 12 residues. With 9 bases removed from V and 1 base from J, the gap between germline ends came to 7 bases. The germline CDR1 and CDR2 sequences are LNHDA and SQIVND (reference sequence).